The rows below give T cell receptor beta chains drawn from one sample of a study of cytotoxic CD8 clonotypes in ibrutinib-treated CLL. Assay: immunoSEQ multiplex PCR; the TCRdb copy retains only in-frame clones and omits some. The data show some 17,000 clones, with 80% to 85% seen just once and over 15% held by the top ten. The sample in question was PBMCs, obtained before ibrutinib treatment. The origin of the receptors is a human donor with chronic lymphocytic leukemia. Both conserved end residues are part of each CDR3. Fields, in order: V gene, J gene, D gene, clone size, CDR3 protein, CDR3 DNA. A D gene is named only where the DNA matches it firmly. The size of a clone is reported for some rows only, either as once, few or many, or as a class for expanded clones.

v_call: TRBV27
j_call: TRBJ2-1
d_call: -
clone_size: -
cdr3_aa: CASSLWSSYNEQFF
cdr3_nt: TGTGCCAGCAGTTTATGGAGCTCCTACAATGAGCAGTTCTTC

v_call: TRBV28
j_call: TRBJ1-5
d_call: -
clone_size: -
cdr3_aa: CASSLVGQGYNQPQHF
cdr3_nt: TGTGCCAGCAGTTTAGTTGGGCAGGGATACAATCAGCCCCAGCATTTT

v_call: TRBV30
j_call: TRBJ2-4
d_call: -
clone_size: -
cdr3_aa: CAWSGGAGTKNIQYF
cdr3_nt: TGTGCCTGGAGTGGCGGGGCGGGTACCAAAAACATTCAGTACTTC

v_call: TRBV6-4
j_call: TRBJ2-2
d_call: -
clone_size: -
cdr3_aa: CASTHSSNTGELFF
cdr3_nt: TGTGCCAGCACCCATTCCTCGAACACCGGGGAGCTGTTTTTT

v_call: TRBV7-3
j_call: TRBJ1-1
d_call: -
clone_size: -
cdr3_aa: CASSLDVGMNTEAFF
cdr3_nt: TGTGCCAGCAGCTTAGATGTAGGAATGAACACTGAAGCTTTCTTT

v_call: TRBV19
j_call: TRBJ2-7
d_call: -
clone_size: -
cdr3_aa: CASSERSGSYEQYF
cdr3_nt: TGTGCCAGTAGCGAGCGAAGCGGATCCTACGAGCAGTACTTC

v_call: TRBV29-1
j_call: TRBJ2-1
d_call: TRBD2
clone_size: -
cdr3_aa: CSVRGLAAYNEQFF
cdr3_nt: TGCAGCGTTAGGGGCCTAGCGGCCTACAATGAGCAGTTCTTC

v_call: TRBV5-1
j_call: TRBJ2-1
d_call: TRBD2
clone_size: -
cdr3_aa: CASSLDPSGGLNEQFF
cdr3_nt: TGCGCCAGCAGCTTGGATCCTAGCGGGGGGCTAAATGAGCAGTTCTTC

v_call: TRBV19
j_call: TRBJ2-7
d_call: -
clone_size: -
cdr3_aa: CASSPVREPYEQYF
cdr3_nt: TGTGCCAGTAGTCCCGTTCGGGAGCCCTACGAGCAGTACTTC

v_call: TRBV5-1
j_call: TRBJ2-7
d_call: TRBD2
clone_size: -
cdr3_aa: CASRVLAGMVTYEQYF
cdr3_nt: TGCGCCAGCAGGGTCCTAGCGGGAATGGTGACCTACGAGCAGTACTTC

v_call: TRBV9
j_call: TRBJ1-2
d_call: -
clone_size: few
cdr3_aa: CASSANYGYTF
cdr3_nt: TGTGCCAGCAGCGCCAACTATGGCTACACCTTC

v_call: TRBV25-1
j_call: TRBJ2-2
d_call: TRBD1
clone_size: -
cdr3_aa: CASSSTRDSLTGELFF
cdr3_nt: TGTGCCAGCAGCTCGACCCGGGACAGCCTCACCGGGGAGCTGTTTTTT

v_call: TRBV30
j_call: TRBJ1-1
d_call: -
clone_size: -
cdr3_aa: CASHQNTEAFF
cdr3_nt: TGTGCCTCTCACCAGAACACTGAAGCTTTCTTT

v_call: TRBV10-3
j_call: TRBJ2-7
d_call: -
clone_size: -
cdr3_aa: CAISESMVIELGDEQYF
cdr3_nt: TGTGCCATCAGTGAGTCGATGGTGATAGAACTGGGGGACGAGCAGTACTTC

v_call: TRBV6-5
j_call: TRBJ1-2
d_call: -
clone_size: -
cdr3_aa: CASSYSGYGYTF
cdr3_nt: TGTGCCAGCAGTTACTCAGGGTATGGCTACACCTTC

v_call: TRBV30
j_call: TRBJ2-1
d_call: -
clone_size: -
cdr3_aa: CASRLFRSYNEQFF
cdr3_nt: TGTGCCTCTCGACTATTTCGCTCCTACAATGAGCAGTTCTTC